Each of the 20 T cell receptor beta chains below was sequenced from the same sample in a study of human T cells and chemical hapten exposure. The time point is: patch test 1, 2 weeks after DPC sensitization. Treatment defined: therapeutic diphenylcyclopropenone sensitization with weekly scalp DPC. TCRdb reprocessed the RACE reads with MiXCR, giving one entry per CDR3 protein. Of 150,000 to 200,000 distinct CDR3 sequences listed, roughly 14% are singletons. Sequences were derived from whole blood, sampled in connection with sensitization to the hapten diphenylcyclopropenone (DPC). These receptors all stem from a woman in her twenties or thirties with alopecia areata. Some clones in this sample may be carry-over from other donors' samples.

This clonotype was counted many times. The V call is TRBV5-6, the J call TRBJ1-3, with D unresolved. The CDR3 extends over 14 amino acids. Trimming took off 1 base at V and 7 bases at J, with 12 bases between the two ends. The germline gives CDR1 SGHDT, CDR2 YYEEEE. In DNA form, the CDR3 reads TGTGCCAGCAGCTTGCGGAAGGGTAGGAACACCATATATTTT. Its translation is CASSLRKGRNTIYF.

The chain is built from TRBV19 and TRBJ1-5; D ambiguous. Germline-derived CDR1 and CDR2 are LNHDA and SQIVND (reference sequence). Trimming took off 3 bases at V and 4 bases at J, with 4 bases between the two ends. The CDR3 loop spans 12 amino acids. The DNA for the CDR3 is TGTGCCAGTAGTATTCGAAATCAGCCCCAGCATTTT. Its translation is CASSIRNQPQHF.

This clonotype came up a few times. The chain recombines TRBV11-2 with TRBJ2-7, with TRBD1 as a possible D gene (6 bases). The CDR3 has 14 residues. Germline CDR1 and CDR2: SGHAT and FQNNGV. The V gene lost 3 bases and the J gene lost 3 bases, with 12 bases spanning the gap. The CDR3 DNA is TGTGCCAGCAGCTTCGGTACAGGGAACTACGAGCAGTACTTC. This encodes CASSFGTGNYEQYF.

The chain uses TRBV12-3 or TRBV12-4 and TRBJ2-1; a possible D gene is TRBD1 (6 bases). Trimming pared 3 bases from V and 8 bases from J, leaving 17 bases between. This CDR3 comprises 15 residues. The CDR3, as DNA: TGTGCCAGCAGTTTCCGGGACACCTCTGCGGATGAGCAGTTCTTC. Protein product: CASSFRDTSADEQFF.

The V and J genes are TRBV6-5 and TRBJ2-1; D gene ambiguous. The CDR3 has 16 amino acids. Deletions cut 0 bases from V and 4 bases from J, with 13 bases between. CDR1 and CDR2 from the germline V gene are MNHEY and SVGAGI. The CDR3 DNA follows: TGTGCCAGCAGTTACTCCAGGCGTAGGAGTTACAATGAGCAGTTCTTC. Encoded protein: CASSYSRRRSYNEQFF.

This clonotype was counted only a few times. The chain joins TRBV5-1 to TRBJ1-2, with a possible D match to TRBD1 (5 bases). Trimming took 3 bases from V and 4 from J, leaving 10 bases between them. CDR1 is SGHRS, CDR2 YFSETQ, per germline. This CDR3 comprises 13 residues. The CDR3 region is CASSSDTLYGYTF. In DNA, the CDR3 is TGCGCCAGCAGCTCGGACACCCTCTATGGCTACACCTTC.

This clonotype has a handful of counts. J is TRBJ2-3 and V is TRBV3-1; 14 bases align to TRBD2. Germline V CDR1 and CDR2: LGHDT, YNNKEL (reference sequence). This CDR3 spans 17 amino acids. V shed 3 bases, J shed 5 bases, and the junction held 7 bases outside the gene matches. The CDR3 loop reads CASSHYPGLAGGDTQYF. The DNA of the CDR3 is TGTGCCAGCAGCCACTACCCCGGACTAGCGGGAGGAGATACGCAGTATTTT.

This clonotype was found a few times. V is TRBV28 and J is TRBJ2-7, with D maybe TRBD1 (5 bases). Germline CDR1 and CDR2: MDHEN and SYDVKM. The CDR3 runs 13 residues. Trimming removed 0 bases at V and 5 bases at J, with 8 bases between. Here the CDR3 DNA reads TGTGCCAGCAGTTTATGGGACATGGACGAGCAGTACTTC. This translates into CASSLWDMDEQYF.

The chain joins TRBV5-4 to TRBJ2-5; 7 bases fit TRBD1. V lost 6 bases to trimming and J lost 1 base; unmatched junction nucleotides: 9. The CDR3 runs to 15 residues. Germline V CDR1 and CDR2: SGHNT, YYREEE (reference sequence). CDR3 in amino acids: CASTSRQGTQETQYF. As DNA, the CDR3 is TGTGCCAGCACCTCAAGACAGGGTACCCAAGAGACCCAGTACTTC. Using reference TRBV5-4 and TRBJ2-5 for the parts outside the CDR3, the full variable domain is ETGVTQSPTHLIKTRGQQVTLRCSSQSGHNTVSWYQQALGQGPQFIFQYYREEENGRGNFPPRFSGLQFPNYSSELNVNALELDDSALYLCASTSRQGTQETQYFGPGTRLLVL.

This clonotype was seen many times. The rearrangement joins TRBV11-2 to TRBJ2-1, with 11 positions matching TRBD2. Germline V gene lookup returns CDR1 SGHAT and CDR2 FQNNGV. The CDR3 has 16 residues. Trimming took 5 bases from V and 5 from J; bases not matched to a gene: 8. The CDR3 DNA is TGTGCCAGCAGCCCCGGGGTAGCGGGGGGGCACAATGAGCAGTTCTTC. Amino acid sequence: CASSPGVAGGHNEQFF.

This clonotype has just a few counts. The rearrangement uses TRBV6-2 or TRBV6-3 and TRBJ1-5; weak D call: TRBD1 (5 bases). This CDR3 has 14 amino acids. Germline V gives CDR1 MNHEY, CDR2 SVGEGT. V was shortened by 5 bases and J by 6 bases, with 14 bases between the two germline ends. The CDR3 here is CASSTPVGVQPQHF. The CDR3 bases are TGTGCCAGCAGTACGCCCGTGGGGGTTCAGCCCCAGCATTTT.

This chain links TRBV2 with TRBJ2-1; possibly TRBD1 or TRBD2 for D (5 bases each). Germline CDR1 and CDR2: SNHLY and FYNNEI. Trimming cost V 8 bases and J 4 bases, with 24 bases left between them. CDR3 size: 17 residues. The CDR3: CASSGAGSGRFYNEQFF. The CDR3 DNA follows: TGTGCCAGCTCCGGGGCTGGGTCGGGGAGATTTTACAATGAGCAGTTCTTC.

This chain links TRBV12-3 or TRBV12-4 with TRBJ1-3; D possibly corresponds to TRBD1 (6 bases). This CDR3 is 14 amino acids long. The V and J ends lost 7 bases and 4 bases respectively, with 14 bases between them. DNA for the CDR3: TGTGCCAGCAACGCGGGGGGCGCGGGAAACACCATATATTTT. Encoded protein: CASNAGGAGNTIYF.

V usage is TRBV25-1 and J usage is TRBJ2-3; TRBD1 might be the D (5 bases). The CDR3 totals 17 residues. Germline CDR1 MGHDK, CDR2 SYGVNS. Trimming shortened V by 1 base and J by 1 base, and 15 bases separated the two germline ends. The CDR3: CASSESAPGMGTDTQYF. The CDR3 nucleotides read TGTGCCAGCAGTGAATCCGCCCCAGGGATGGGCACAGATACGCAGTATTTT.

In its sample, this clonotype was seen a few times. V usage is TRBV5-6 and J usage is TRBJ1-6; unclear D gene. With 0 bases removed from V and 0 bases from J, the gap between germline ends came to 7 bases. Per the germline V gene, CDR1 is SGHDT and CDR2 is YYEEEE. The CDR3 runs 16 residues. As DNA, the CDR3 is TGTGCCAGCAGCTTGGAAGCAGGCTCCTATAATTCACCCCTCCACTTT. Its protein is CASSLEAGSYNSPLHF.

The table lists this clonotype with a few counts. The chain combines TRBV28 with TRBJ1-2; TRBD1 aligns across 9 bases. The ends lost 5 bases at V and 5 bases at J; junction bases unmatched: 3. Germline CDR1 is MDHEN and CDR2 is SYDVKM. There are 13 residues in the CDR3. Here the CDR3 reads CASSHRGRYGYTF. The CDR3 DNA reads as TGTGCCAGCAGTCACAGGGGGCGATATGGCTACACCTTC.

This clonotype has just a few counts. CDR3 nucleotides: TGTGCCAGCAGTTTATACGGGGGCGAGCAGTTCTTC. It yields the protein CASSLYGGEQFF. This chain links TRBV12-3 or TRBV12-4 with TRBJ2-1; D possibly matches TRBD1 or TRBD2 (6 bases each). V was cut by 2 bases and J by 10 bases, with 9 bases left in between. This CDR3 is built from 12 residues.

This chain links TRBV6-2 or TRBV6-3 with TRBJ1-3, with TRBD1 identical over 7 bases. Looked up from germline, CDR1 is MNHEY and CDR2 is SVGEGT. The CDR3 extends over 16 amino acids. Trimming at V came to 6 bases and at J to 0 bases, leaving 8 bases not matched to a gene. The CDR3: CASRTGSIVSGNTIYF. The DNA for the CDR3 is TGTGCCAGCAGGACAGGGAGCATCGTCTCTGGAAACACCATATATTTT.

The chain combines TRBV20-1 with TRBJ2-2, with 9 bases lining up with TRBD2. Germline V lookup: CDR1 DFQATT, CDR2 SNEGSKA (reference sequence). The junction had 11 bases not matched to a gene; V was cut back by 0 bases and J by 6 bases. The CDR3 is 17 residues long. CDR3 nucleotides: TGCAGTGCTAGAGATGCCGGGGTAGCGGGAGTCCCCGGGGAGCTGTTTTTT. Encoded protein: CSARDAGVAGVPGELFF.

This clonotype was seen more than once but under ten times. The rearrangement links TRBV6-5 to TRBJ1-2; 7 bases align to TRBD1. With 2 bases clipped from V and 5 bases from J, the junction kept 20 bases outside the gene matches. CDR1 is MNHEY, CDR2 SVGAGI, per germline. This CDR3 has 19 amino acids. CDR3 DNA: TGTGCCAGCAGTTACCAGAACCTTCCGGGACAGCGAGCCGCATATGGCTACACCTTC. It translates to CASSYQNLPGQRAAYGYTF.